The T cell receptor beta chain described here comes from a study of T cell responses to AZD1222 COVID-19 vaccine. This CDR3 has 18 amino acids. The germline V gene encodes CDR1 SGHVS and CDR2 FQNEAQ. V shed 1 base and J 7 bases; nucleotides not matched to a gene: 12. TCRdb's copy holds only in-frame clones and misses some; the assay was immunoSEQ multiplex PCR. This sample has 100,000 or so clones, with around nine tenths found just once. The sequence derives from an adult in good health. The chain has TRBV7-8 and TRBJ2-2, with TRBD1 matching 10 bases. Here the sequenced sample was peripheral blood, taken on day 0 of AZD1222 vaccination. The chain's CDR3 is CASSLERLEGQGHGELFF. The CDR3 bases are TGTGCCAGCAGCTTAGAAAGGTTGGAGGGACAGGGGCACGGGGAGCTGTTTTTT.